One and the same sample provided the 22 T cell receptor beta chains below, sequenced in a study of OX40 agonist ivuxolimab in advanced cancers. Sequencing was performed with immunoSEQ multiplex PCR; in TCRdb, only in-frame clones are kept and a portion is missing. Of tens of thousands of clones in the sample, around 94% are singletons; the top ten hold less than 15%. The sample in question was CD4+ or CD8+ T cells sorted from blood, obtained in a trial of the OX40 agonist ivuxolimab. The origin of the receptors is an adult with an advanced solid tumor such as melanoma, head and neck, liver or kidney cancer.

V is TRBV6-1 and J is TRBJ2-4; TRBD2 aligns across 7 bases. The length of the CDR3 is 12 residues. Trimming removed 1 base from V and 15 bases from J; junction bases left unmatched: 6. From germline, CDR1 is MNHNS and CDR2 SASEGT. CDR3: CASSEGGRAPYF. DNA of the CDR3: TGTGCCAGCAGTGAAGGGGGGAGGGCCCCGTACTTC.

J is TRBJ1-1 and V is TRBV30; the D gene is possibly TRBD1 (6 bases). The CDR3 has 13 residues. V lost 2 bases and J 5 bases, leaving 12 bases between the germline ends. Germline V gene lookup returns CDR1 GTSNPN and CDR2 SVGIG (reference sequence). In nucleotides, the CDR3 is TGTGCCTGGAGTTACGGAGGGGGAACTGAAGCTTTCTTT. Translated, it gives CAWSYGGGTEAFF.

The gene calls are TRBV19 and TRBJ2-7, with 7 bases lining up with TRBD1. The CDR3 covers 13 residues. V shed 9 bases, J shed 3 bases, and the junction held 8 bases outside the gene matches. From germline, CDR1 is LNHDA and CDR2 SQIVND (reference sequence). The CDR3, as DNA: TGTGCCAGGGGCACAGGGGTTATCTACGAGCAGTACTTC. Translation gives CARGTGVIYEQYF.

Only one count was recorded for this clone. The genes are TRBV5-1 and TRBJ2-1, with 7 nucleotides matching TRBD1. There are 13 residues in the CDR3. Germline trimming cut 4 bases from V and 3 bases from J; bases unmatched to any gene: 1. Germline loops: CDR1 SGHRS, CDR2 YFSETQ. DNA of the CDR3: TGCGCCAGCAGCGCAGGGGGCTACAATGAGCAGTTCTTC. Its protein product is CASSAGGYNEQFF.

The J gene is TRBJ1-2, the V gene TRBV28, with D unresolved. Trimming stripped 3 bases from V and 4 bases from J, with 6 bases between. In germline, CDR1 is MDHEN, CDR2 SYDVKM. CDR3 size: 12 residues. The CDR3 spells CASSFALYGYTF. Written as DNA, the CDR3 is TGTGCCAGCAGTTTCGCCCTCTATGGCTACACCTTC.

This clone has only one observation. The V and J genes are TRBV29-1 and TRBJ2-2; D not certain. Germline-derived CDR1 and CDR2 are SQVTM and ANQGSEA. This CDR3 has 15 amino acids. V dropped 4 bases and J dropped 1 base, with 13 bases sitting between them. As DNA, the CDR3 is TGCAGCGTTGGGAACCCGGACGGGAACACCGGGGAGCTGTTTTTT. This sequence encodes CSVGNPDGNTGELFF.

The chain combines TRBV6-5 with TRBJ2-7; either TRBD1 or TRBD2 may fit D (5 bases each). The CDR3 sequence is 14 residues long. The V end was cut by 5 bases, the J end by 2 bases, with 13 bases between. The germline V gene encodes CDR1 MNHEY and CDR2 SVGAGI. CDR3 in amino acids: CASSRPGRTYEQYF. The CDR3 DNA follows: TGTGCCAGCAGTCGCCCGGGACGGACCTACGAGCAGTACTTC.

The chain uses TRBV7-2 and TRBJ2-7; D is possibly TRBD2 (5 bases). CDR3 length: 12 amino acids. CDR1 SGHTA and CDR2 FQGNSA come from the germline V gene. V gave up 3 bases and J gave up 7 bases, with 10 bases separating them. The CDR3 region has the DNA TGTGCCAGCAGCTTCGGGGATTCTGAGCAGTACTTC. Translating gives CASSFGDSEQYF.

V gene TRBV27 combines with J gene TRBJ2-1; 13 bases agree with TRBD2. CDR3 length equals 18 residues. The V gene end was trimmed by 2 bases and the J gene end by 2 bases; junction bases not matched to a gene: 6. The V gene's germline CDR1 is MNHEY and CDR2 SMNVEV (reference sequence). CDR3 coding DNA: TGTGCCAGCAGTTTACAGACTAGCGGGAGGAAAGCCTACAATGAGCAGTTCTTC. Protein: CASSLQTSGRKAYNEQFF.

This rearrangement joins TRBV5-4 to TRBJ2-1; D may be TRBD1 (6 bases). The CDR3 runs 14 residues. The V gene's germline CDR1 is SGHNT and CDR2 YYREEE (reference sequence). Trimming shortened V by 0 bases and J by 8 bases, and 12 bases separated the two germline ends. CDR3 region: CASSLGTVTDEQFF. CDR3 bases: TGTGCCAGCAGCTTGGGGACAGTAACAGATGAGCAGTTCTTC.

The count of this clone is one. The CDR3 DNA sequence: TGTGCCAGCAGCGTAGTGGCTAGTTACAATGAGCAGTTCTTC. Its translation: CASSVVASYNEQFF. This sequence joins TRBV9 and TRBJ2-1, with D unclear. Germline assignment: CDR1 SGDLS and CDR2 YYNGEE. The CDR3 consists of 14 residues. Between the trimmed V and J ends, which lost 0 bases and 4 bases, there was a span of 8 bases.

The chain links TRBV7-9 to TRBJ2-7; D may be TRBD1 (6 bases). There are 12 residues in the CDR3. The germline V gene encodes CDR1 SEHNR and CDR2 FQNEAQ (reference sequence). V lost 4 bases, J lost 4 bases, and 8 bases lay in between. CDR3 coding DNA: TGTGCCAGCAGCTCAACAGGGTACGAGCAGTACTTC. It encodes CASSSTGYEQYF.

V and J are TRBV4-1 and TRBJ2-1; weak D call: TRBD2 (6 bases). CDR3 length: 16 amino acids. The germline CDR1 and CDR2 sequences are MGHRA and YSYEKL. The V end was cut by 5 bases, the J end by 5 bases, with 19 bases between. The CDR3 DNA reads TGCGCCAGCAGCTCGGGTTGGTCTAGCGCTGACAATGAGCAGTTCTTC. This encodes CASSSGWSSADNEQFF.

V gene TRBV28 combines with J gene TRBJ2-1; D unclear. Trimming pared 8 bases from V and 0 bases from J, leaving 14 bases between. Germline assignment: CDR1 MDHEN and CDR2 SYDVKM. The CDR3 contains 15 residues. The CDR3 DNA reads TGTGCCAGCCAAGTCCCGTTGGGCTCCTACAATGAGCAGTTCTTC. It yields the protein CASQVPLGSYNEQFF. Variable domain in full (rest from reference TRBV28 and TRBJ2-1): DVKVTQSSRYLVKRTGEKVFLECVQDMDHENMFWYRQDPGLGLRLIYFSYDVKMKEKGDIPEGYSVSREKKERFSLILESASTNQTSMYLCASQVPLGSYNEQFFGPGTRLTVL.

This clone came up once. This chain uses TRBV30 with TRBJ2-1; D is uncertain. This CDR3 spans 12 amino acids. V was trimmed by 1 base and J by 6 bases, leaving 7 bases between them. Germline lookup yields CDR1 GTSNPN and CDR2 SVGIG (reference sequence). The CDR3 DNA reads as TGTGCCTGGAGTGGCCCAGCCAATGAGCAGTTCTTC. This codes for CAWSGPANEQFF.

This clone was detected only once. The rearrangement links TRBV6-6 to TRBJ1-2; 9 bases map to TRBD1. The V gene end was trimmed by 6 bases and the J gene end by 7 bases; junction bases not matched to a gene: 6. CDR1 and CDR2 (germline): MNHNY, SVGAGI (reference sequence). The CDR3 is 13 residues long. The CDR3 is CASSRGTGFGYTF. Here the CDR3 DNA reads TGTGCCAGCAGCCGGGGGACAGGGTTTGGCTACACCTTC.

V gene TRBV19 combines with J gene TRBJ2-1; D is undetermined. The V gene lost 1 base and the J gene lost 5 bases, with 9 bases spanning the gap. The CDR3 loop spans 14 amino acids. CDR1 and CDR2 from the germline V gene are LNHDA and SQIVND (reference sequence). The CDR3 here is CASSIGRSHNEQFF. The CDR3, as DNA: TGTGCCAGTAGTATAGGGAGATCCCACAATGAGCAGTTCTTC.

The table lists this clone with a few counts. This CDR3 is also generated by other DNA sequences in the sample. The chain carries TRBV11-3 and TRBJ2-7; D might be TRBD2 (5 bases). V lost 3 bases, J lost 2 bases, and 11 bases lay in between. The CDR3 is 14 amino acids. CDR1 and CDR2 (germline): SGHNT, YENEEA. CDR3: CASSFSPGAYEQYF. The DNA of the CDR3 is TGTGCCAGCAGCTTCTCACCCGGGGCCTACGAGCAGTACTTC.

This clone has a handful of counts. The J gene is TRBJ2-7, the V gene TRBV9; TRBD2 aligns across 11 bases. The CDR3 length is 15 residues. Trimming cost V 0 bases and J 6 bases; bases outside gene matches: 5. Per the germline V gene, CDR1 is SGDLS and CDR2 is YYNGEE. For the CDR3, the DNA is TGTGCCAGCAGCGTAGAACTAGCGGGAGTAGGCGAGCAGTACTTC. This codes for CASSVELAGVGEQYF.

The rearrangement uses TRBV11-2 and TRBJ2-7; D is ambiguous. The CDR3 sequence is 11 residues long. CDR1 and CDR2 from the germline V gene are SGHAT and FQNNGV. V dropped 4 bases and J dropped 4 bases, with 5 bases sitting between them. The CDR3: CASSWGYEQYF. In DNA, the CDR3 is TGTGCCAGCAGCTGGGGTTACGAGCAGTACTTC.

The genes are TRBV11-2 and TRBJ1-1, with TRBD1 identical over 7 bases. Trimming at V came to 5 bases and at J to 4 bases, leaving 16 bases not matched to a gene. CDR1 and CDR2 from the germline V gene are SGHAT and FQNNGV. This CDR3 spans 17 amino acids. CDR3 bases: TGTGCCAGCAGCCCGATACGACCCGGGACAGAAGTCACTGAAGCTTTCTTT. The encoded protein is CASSPIRPGTEVTEAFF.

This chain links TRBV7-2 with TRBJ2-3; the match to TRBD2 covers 7 bases. Germline CDR1 reads SGHTA; CDR2 reads FQGNSA. This CDR3 region has 14 residues. V was pared by 4 bases and J by 3 bases, with 4 bases of the junction left unmatched. The CDR3 region has the DNA TGTGCCAGCAGCTGGGAGGGACTGACAGATACGCAGTATTTT. Its translation is CASSWEGLTDTQYF. Full variable domain (rest looked up from reference TRBV7-2 and TRBJ2-3): GAGVSQSPSNKVTEKGKDVELRCDPISGHTALYWYRQSLGQGLEFLIYFQGNSAPDKSGLPSDRFSAERTGGSVSTLTIQRTQQEDSAVYLCASSWEGLTDTQYFGPGTRLTVL.